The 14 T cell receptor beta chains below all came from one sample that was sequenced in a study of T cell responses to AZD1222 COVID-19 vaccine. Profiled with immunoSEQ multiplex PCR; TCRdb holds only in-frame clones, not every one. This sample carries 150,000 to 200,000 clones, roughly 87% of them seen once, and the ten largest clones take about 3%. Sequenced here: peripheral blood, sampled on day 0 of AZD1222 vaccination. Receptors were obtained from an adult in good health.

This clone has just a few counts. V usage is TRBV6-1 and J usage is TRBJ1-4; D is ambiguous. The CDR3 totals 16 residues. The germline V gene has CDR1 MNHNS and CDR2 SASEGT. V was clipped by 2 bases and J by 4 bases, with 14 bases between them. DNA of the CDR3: TGTGCCAGCAGTGAAATGGGTTCTCTCCTTAATGAAAAACTGTTTTTT. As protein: CASSEMGSLLNEKLFF.

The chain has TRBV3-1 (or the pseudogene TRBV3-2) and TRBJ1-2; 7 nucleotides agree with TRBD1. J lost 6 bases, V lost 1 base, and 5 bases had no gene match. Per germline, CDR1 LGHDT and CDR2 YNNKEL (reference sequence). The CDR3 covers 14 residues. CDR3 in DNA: TGTGCCAGCAGCCAAGCACAGGGGATGAATGGCTACACCTTC. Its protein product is CASSQAQGMNGYTF.

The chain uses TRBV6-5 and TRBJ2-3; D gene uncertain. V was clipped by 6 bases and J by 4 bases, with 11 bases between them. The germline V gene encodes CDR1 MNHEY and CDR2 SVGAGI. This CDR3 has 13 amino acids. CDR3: CASSPLPADTQYF. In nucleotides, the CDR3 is TGTGCCAGCAGCCCCCTTCCCGCAGATACGCAGTATTTT.

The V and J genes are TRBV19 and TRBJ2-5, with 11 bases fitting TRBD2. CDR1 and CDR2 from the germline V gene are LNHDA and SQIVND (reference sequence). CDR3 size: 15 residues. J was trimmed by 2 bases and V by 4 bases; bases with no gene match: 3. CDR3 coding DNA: TGTGCCAGTAGTAGGCTAGCGGGAGGACAAGAGACCCAGTACTTC. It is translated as CASSRLAGGQETQYF.

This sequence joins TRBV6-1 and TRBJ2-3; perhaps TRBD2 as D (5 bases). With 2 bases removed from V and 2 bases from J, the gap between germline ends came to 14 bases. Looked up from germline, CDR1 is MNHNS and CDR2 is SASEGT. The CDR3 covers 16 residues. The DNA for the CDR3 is TGTGCCAGCAGTGAAAGGGTGGCGGAGGCCACAGATACGCAGTATTTT. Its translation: CASSERVAEATDTQYF.

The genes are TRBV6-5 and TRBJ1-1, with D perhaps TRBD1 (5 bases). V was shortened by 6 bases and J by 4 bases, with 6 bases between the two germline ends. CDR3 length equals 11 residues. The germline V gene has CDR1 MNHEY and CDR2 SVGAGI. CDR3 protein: CASRGGTEAFF. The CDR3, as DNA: TGTGCCAGCAGGGGGGGCACTGAAGCTTTCTTT.

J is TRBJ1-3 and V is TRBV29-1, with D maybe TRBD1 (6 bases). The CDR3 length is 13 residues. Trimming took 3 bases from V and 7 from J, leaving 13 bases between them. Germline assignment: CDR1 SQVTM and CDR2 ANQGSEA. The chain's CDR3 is CSVDARGGNTIYF. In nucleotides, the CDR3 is TGCAGCGTTGACGCCAGGGGTGGGAACACCATATATTTT.

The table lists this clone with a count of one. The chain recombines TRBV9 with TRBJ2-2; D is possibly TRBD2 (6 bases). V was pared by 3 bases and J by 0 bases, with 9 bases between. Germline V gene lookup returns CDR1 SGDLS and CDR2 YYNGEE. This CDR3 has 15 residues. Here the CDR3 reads CASSAVAANTGELFF. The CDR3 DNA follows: TGTGCCAGCAGCGCTGTAGCGGCGAACACCGGGGAGCTGTTTTTT.

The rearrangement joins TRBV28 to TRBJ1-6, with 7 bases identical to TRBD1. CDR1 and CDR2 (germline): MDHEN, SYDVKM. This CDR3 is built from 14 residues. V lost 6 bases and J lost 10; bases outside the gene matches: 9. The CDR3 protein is CASSPLTGSSPLHF. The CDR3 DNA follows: TGTGCCAGCAGCCCCCTGACAGGGAGCTCACCCCTCCACTTT. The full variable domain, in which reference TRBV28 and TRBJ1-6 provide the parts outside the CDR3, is DVKVTQSSRYLVKRTGEKVFLECVQDMDHENMFWYRQDPGLGLRLIYFSYDVKMKEKGDIPEGYSVSREKKERFSLILESASTNQTSMYLCASSPLTGSSPLHFGNGTRLTVT.

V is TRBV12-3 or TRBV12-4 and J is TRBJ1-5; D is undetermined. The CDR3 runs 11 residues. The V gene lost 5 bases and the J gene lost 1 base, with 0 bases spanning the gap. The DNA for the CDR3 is TGTGCCAGCAGTAGCAATCAGCCCCAGCATTTT. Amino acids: CASSSNQPQHF.

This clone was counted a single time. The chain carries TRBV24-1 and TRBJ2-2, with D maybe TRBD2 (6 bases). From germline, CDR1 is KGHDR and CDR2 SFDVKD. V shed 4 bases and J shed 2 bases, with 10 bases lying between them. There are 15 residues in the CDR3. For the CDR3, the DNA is TGTGCCACCAGTGACTGGACTAAAAACACCGGGGAGCTGTTTTTT. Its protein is CATSDWTKNTGELFF.

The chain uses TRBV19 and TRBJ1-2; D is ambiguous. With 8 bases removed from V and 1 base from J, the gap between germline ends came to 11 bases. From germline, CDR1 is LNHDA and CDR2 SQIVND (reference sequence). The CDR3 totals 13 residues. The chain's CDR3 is CASRQLLNYGYTF. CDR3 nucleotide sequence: TGTGCCAGTCGCCAGTTACTTAACTATGGCTACACCTTC. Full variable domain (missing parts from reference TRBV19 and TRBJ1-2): DGGITQSPKYLFRKEGQNVTLSCEQNLNHDAMYWYRQDPGQGLRLIYYSQIVNDFQKGDIAEGYSVSREKKESFPLTVTSAQKNPTAFYLCASRQLLNYGYTFGSGTRLTVV.

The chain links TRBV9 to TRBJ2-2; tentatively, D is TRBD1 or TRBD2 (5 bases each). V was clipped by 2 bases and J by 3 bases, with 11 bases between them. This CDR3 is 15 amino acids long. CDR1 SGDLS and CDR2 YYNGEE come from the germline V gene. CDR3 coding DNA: TGTGCCAGCAGCGTCGGGACGGCGGACACCGGGGAGCTGTTTTTT. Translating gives CASSVGTADTGELFF.

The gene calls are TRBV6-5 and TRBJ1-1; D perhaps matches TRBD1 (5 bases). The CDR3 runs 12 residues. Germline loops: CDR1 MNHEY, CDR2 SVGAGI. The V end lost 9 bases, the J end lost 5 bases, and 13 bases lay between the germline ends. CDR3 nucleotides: TGTGCCAGTGGTCCGGGACCGACTGAAGCTTTCTTT. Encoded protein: CASGPGPTEAFF.